What follows is one T cell receptor (beta chain) and its context. In the study's own analysis: Nucleated cell counts were estimated from reference gene primer amplification. Profiled with immunoSEQ multiplex PCR; TCRdb holds only in-frame clones, not every one. V and J calls and clone size are those listed in that table; D and trimming were worked out from the DNA. In the table there are about 270,000 clones, around nine tenths of which are singletons. This sample is drawn from a study of blood T cell repertoires in COVID-19. Study background: From the United States, Italy and Spain came samples of acute and convalescent COVID-19. PBMCs, B-cell-depleted T cells, or T cells provided the cDNA or gDNA that made up the material.

V gave up 5 bases and J gave up 5 bases, with 15 bases separating them. The CDR3 covers 13 residues. Germline V gene lookup returns CDR1 GTSNPN and CDR2 SVGIG (reference sequence). J is TRBJ2-5 and V is TRBV30; a possible D gene is TRBD2 (6 bases). The sequence derives from a man aged 40-55 years with active or convalescent COVID-19. The source material was peripheral blood. CDR3 in DNA: TGTGCCTGGGGAATAGCGGTCGGGGAGACCCAGTACTTC. The encoded protein is CAWGIAVGETQYF.